A single sample gave rise to the 5 T cell receptor beta chains below, sequenced in a study of vaccination and CD4 T cells after COVID-19. Once obtained from cultured CD4+ T cells, the DNA was sequenced using the Oncomine TCR Beta short-read assay. A single record per CDR3 protein comes from TCRdb applying MiXCR to the PCR reads. The table lists about 14,000 distinct CDR3 sequences, just under 30% of them singletons. No antigen has been assigned to these receptors. Treatment: roughly ten-day PBMC culture with coronavirus spike peptide pools or control peptides (ViraFEST assay). Here the sequenced sample was CD4+ T cells from blood, cultured in vitro, taken before SARS-CoV-2 vaccination. All receptors derive from a human donor who received a COVID-19 vaccine.

The chain carries TRBV5-1 and TRBJ1-2, with a weak D call TRBD1 (5 bases). Trimming cost V 4 bases and J 7 bases, with 23 bases left between them. Germline CDR1 SGHRS, CDR2 YFSETQ. The CDR3 spans 16 residues. CDR3 in DNA: TGCGCCAGCAGCCCCCGCTCCGAGCCCCGGGGGGTTGGCTACACCTTC. It specifies CASSPRSEPRGVGYTF.

Of note for this clonotype: Sequence at one end of the junction differs from germline and may be a read error. The chain couples TRBV6-4 to TRBJ1-2; 7 nucleotides match TRBD1. Germline V lookup: CDR1 MRHNA, CDR2 SNTAGT. This CDR3 is built from 15 residues. CDR3 sequence (DNA): TGTGCCAGCAGGGACTCATCCAGGGGGGCCTATGGCTACACCTTC. Amino acids: CASRDSSRGAYGYTF.

Remarks on this clonotype: The junction shows a germline mismatch at one end, possibly a read error. The chain is built from TRBV6-1 and TRBJ1-5; D not resolved. CDR3 length: 14 amino acids. The germline CDR1 and CDR2 sequences are MNHNS and SASEGT. CDR3 coding DNA: TGTGCCAGCAGTGGAGACGTAAGCAGTCAGCCCCAGCATTTT. It yields the protein CASSGDVSSQPQHF.

This clonotype came up a few times. The chain links TRBV30 to TRBJ1-6, with 7 positions matching TRBD1. The CDR3 is 13 residues long. The V gene's germline CDR1 is GTSNPN and CDR2 SVGIG (reference sequence). V lost 7 bases to trimming and J lost 8 bases; unmatched junction nucleotides: 8. CDR3 in amino acids: CAFRGDSDSPLHF. In DNA form, the CDR3 reads TGTGCCTTTAGGGGGGACAGTGATTCACCCCTCCACTTT.

The chain recombines TRBV29-1 with TRBJ2-5, with a possible D match to TRBD2 (6 bases). The V end was cut by 6 bases, the J end by 5 bases, with 19 bases between. There are 14 residues in the CDR3. Germline V gene data show CDR1 as SQVTM and CDR2 as ANQGSEA. The CDR3 bases are TGCAGCGTGAAAGCTGGCTTTGGGGGGGAGACCCAGTACTTC. The encoded protein is CSVKAGFGGETQYF.